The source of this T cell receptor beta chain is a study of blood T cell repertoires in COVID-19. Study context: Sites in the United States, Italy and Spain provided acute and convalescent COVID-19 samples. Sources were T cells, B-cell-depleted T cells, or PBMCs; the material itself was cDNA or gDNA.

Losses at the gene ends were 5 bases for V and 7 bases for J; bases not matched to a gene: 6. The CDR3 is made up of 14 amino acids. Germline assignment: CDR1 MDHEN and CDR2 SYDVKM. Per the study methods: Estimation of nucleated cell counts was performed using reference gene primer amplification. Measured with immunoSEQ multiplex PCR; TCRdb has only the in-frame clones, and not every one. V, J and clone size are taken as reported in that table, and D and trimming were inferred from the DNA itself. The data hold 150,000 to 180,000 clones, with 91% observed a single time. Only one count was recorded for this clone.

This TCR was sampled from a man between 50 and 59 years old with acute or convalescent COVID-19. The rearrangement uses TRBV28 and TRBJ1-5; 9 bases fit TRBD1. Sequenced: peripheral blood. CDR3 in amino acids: CASSLGQGSQPQHF. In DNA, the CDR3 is TGTGCCAGCAGTCTCGGACAGGGGAGCCAGCCCCAGCATTTT.